These 8 T cell receptor beta chains came from one sample sequenced in a study of identifying expanded T cells in peripheral blood. Repertoires were generated with immunoSEQ multiplex PCR, while TCRdb's copy carries only in-frame clones and drops some. The sample yields approximately 86,000 clones, roughly 84% seen once. Input material: blood. These TCRs come from a person aged 18-69 years in good health.

This chain connects TRBV9 to TRBJ1-1; D is possibly TRBD1 (6 bases). V lost 3 bases, J lost 0 bases, and 9 bases lay in between. This CDR3 region has 14 residues. Germline values: CDR1 SGDLS, CDR2 YYNGEE. CDR3 sequence reads: CASSDNRVNTEAFF. Here the CDR3 DNA reads TGTGCCAGCAGCGATAACAGGGTGAACACTGAAGCTTTCTTT.

V gene TRBV11-3 combines with J gene TRBJ1-6; 8 positions agree with TRBD1. V was clipped by 3 bases and J by 9 bases; unmatched bases: 4. CDR3 length: 14 amino acids. CDR1 and CDR2 (germline): SGHNT, YENEEA. The CDR3 reads CASSFGTGGSPLHF. CDR3 nucleotides: TGTGCCAGCAGCTTCGGGACAGGTGGTTCACCCCTCCACTTT.

The chain employs TRBV4-1 and TRBJ1-2; D is unresolved. This CDR3 is 14 amino acids long. The ends were cut back, 1 base at V and 8 bases at J, with 14 bases in the middle. Germline assignment: CDR1 MGHRA and CDR2 YSYEKL. The CDR3 reads CASSQGVVGLGYTF. Written as DNA, the CDR3 is TGCGCCAGCAGCCAAGGGGTTGTAGGGCTCGGCTACACCTTC.

The DNA for the CDR3 is TGTGCCAGCAGCCAACAAGAAAATCAGCCCCAGCATTTT. It translates to CASSQQENQPQHF. The chain links TRBV6-4 to TRBJ1-5; D unclear. CDR3 length equals 13 residues. The germline V and J ends were trimmed by 6 bases and 4 bases, with 10 bases remaining between them. CDR1 is MRHNA, CDR2 SNTAGT, per germline.

This chain links TRBV4-1 with TRBJ2-3; D is ambiguous. Per the germline V gene, CDR1 is MGHRA and CDR2 is YSYEKL. CDR3 length equals 14 residues. Trimming stripped 1 base from V and 2 bases from J, with 7 bases between. The CDR3 here is CASSQALHTDTQYF. The CDR3 DNA reads as TGCGCCAGCAGCCAAGCTCTCCACACAGATACGCAGTATTTT.

The chain recombines TRBV27 with TRBJ2-2; D possibly corresponds to TRBD2 (5 bases). In germline, CDR1 is MNHEY, CDR2 SMNVEV (reference sequence). V was pared by 0 bases and J by 0 bases, with 11 bases between. The CDR3 consists of 17 residues. Here the CDR3 DNA reads TGTGCCAGCAGTTTATCCGGGGAGATCGCGAACACCGGGGAGCTGTTTTTT. Protein sequence: CASSLSGEIANTGELFF.

This clone was recorded only once. The rearrangement links TRBV7-9 to TRBJ2-7, with TRBD1 matching over 8 bases. The CDR3 has 14 residues. The V gene end was trimmed by 5 bases and the J gene end by 7 bases; junction bases not matched to a gene: 10. Germline V gene sequence: CDR1 SEHNR, CDR2 FQNEAQ (reference sequence). In DNA, the CDR3 is TGTGCCAGCAGCCCTCGGACAGGGAGTCAAGAGCAGTACTTC. Amino acid sequence: CASSPRTGSQEQYF.

This clone came up a few times. The chain has TRBV19 and TRBJ1-2; D call uncertain. The germline V gene has CDR1 LNHDA and CDR2 SQIVND (reference sequence). V was clipped by 10 bases and J by 8 bases, with 11 bases between them. CDR3 length equals 10 residues. This CDR3 is CATGSRGYTF. The CDR3 nucleotides read TGTGCCACCGGTTCAAGGGGCTACACCTTC. The variable domain in full, with the rest retrieved from reference TRBV19 and TRBJ1-2, is DGGITQSPKYLFRKEGQNVTLSCEQNLNHDAMYWYRQDPGQGLRLIYYSQIVNDFQKGDIAEGYSVSREKKESFPLTVTSAQKNPTAFYLCATGSRGYTFGSGTRLTVV.